This T cell receptor beta chain was found in a study of T-cell reconstitution after alpha-beta-depleted transplantation in children. The ends were cut back, 5 bases at V and 5 bases at J, with 6 bases in the middle. There are 11 residues in the CDR3. Unique molecular identifiers tagged the TCRbeta library. In TCRdb, the PCR reads were re-called with MiXCR into one record per CDR3 protein. The profile covers roughly 500,000 distinct CDR3 sequences, with approximately 12% appearing a single time and around 6% taken by the ten largest. This clonotype was picked up many times. This receptor was obtained from a human donor who donated a stem cell graft to a child with combined immunodeficiency. This chain joins TRBV12-3 or TRBV12-4 and TRBJ2-5; D unclear. Sequenced material: PBMCs from the stem cell graft donor, taken from the stem cell graft. For the CDR3, the DNA is TGTGCCAGCAGTCCAGACGAGACCCAGTACTTC. Translating it yields CASSPDETQYF.